This is a list of T cell receptor beta chains from one sample in a study of T cells in Graves' hyperthyroidism and ophthalmopathy. TCRdb redid the calling of the multiplex PCR reads with MiXCR, one entry per CDR3 protein. The table records hundreds of thousands of distinct CDR3 sequences, about 15% of them present only once. Sample: blood. These TCRs come from a woman in her thirties with Graves' hyperthyroidism that later progressed to Graves' ophthalmopathy. Each CDR3 is given with its conserved first and last residue. The order of the fields is clone size, D gene, J gene, V gene, CDR3 protein. D genes are given only for firm matches. Size tells how often a clone was seen (once, few, many) or the class of an expanded clone, and some rows leave it out.

NA | NA | TRBJ1-1 | TRBV30 | CAWSKYGLPGTEAFF
few | NA | TRBJ2-7 | TRBV7-8 | CASSLALGASEQYF
many | NA | TRBJ2-7 | TRBV5-1 | CASSFWEGEASSYEQYF
many | TRBD2 | TRBJ2-7 | TRBV7-8 | CASSLLEAGVYEQYF
many | NA | TRBJ1-5 | TRBV7-2 | CASSLASPGLLSQPQHF
NA | NA | TRBJ2-6 | TRBV29-1 | CSVGASGANVLTF
NA | NA | TRBJ2-2 | TRBV7-3 | CASSHGTGTNTGELFF
many | TRBD1 | TRBJ2-7 | TRBV28 | CASSSPGQGDYEQYF
many | NA | TRBJ2-6 | TRBV6-1 | CASSTWAGESSGANVLTF
many | TRBD1 | TRBJ2-7 | TRBV7-2 | CASSLSGTGGYEQYF
NA | NA | TRBJ2-2 | TRBV7-9 | CASSTGLTNTGELFF
many | TRBD1 | TRBJ1-1 | TRBV7-2 | CASSFSGTAGLRVTEAFF
NA | NA | TRBJ1-2 | TRBV4-2 | CASSQDAGFDGYTF
many | NA | TRBJ2-3 | TRBV20-1 | CSARLASADTQYF
many | NA | TRBJ1-1 | TRBV6-5 | CASSYVARVERNTGAFF
many | TRBD2 | TRBJ2-1 | TRBV4-1 | CASSLGLDLNNEQFF
NA | TRBD1 | TRBJ1-5 | TRBV20-1 | CSARVGTAMGQPLHF
many | NA | TRBJ2-1 | TRBV10-3 | CAIRKGEGSSYNEQFF
many | TRBD2 | TRBJ2-1 | TRBV6-1 | CASSEALAGGPREQFF
NA | NA | TRBJ2-7 | TRBV10-3 | CAISENGGHRGEQYF
many | NA | TRBJ1-2 | TRBV7-9 | CASSLSGNSYGYTF
many | NA | TRBJ2-7 | TRBV28 | CASSLLVGLDYEQYF
many | NA | TRBJ1-2 | TRBV12-3/TRBV12-4 | CASSLTDSLSNYGYTF
NA | NA | TRBJ1-1 | TRBV7-9 | CASSEQRLENTEAFF
many | TRBD1 | TRBJ1-6 | TRBV28 | CASSSAGTGDNSPLHF
few | NA | TRBJ1-1 | TRBV6-9 | CASSYLRVLNTEAFF